This T cell receptor beta chain was documented in a study of cytomegalovirus exposure and HLA in healthy donors. Overall study: The platform used for the roughly 130 validation repertoires matched that of the roughly 700 first-cohort repertoires, a later analysis reported.

Method: immunoSEQ multiplex PCR; TCRdb's copy keeps in-frame clones and lacks some. The data show around 70,000 clones, with 94% seen just once and approximately 1.5% held by the top ten. With respect to this clone: Antigen specificity is unknown.

The CDR3 is 15 residues long. Per germline, CDR1 ENHRY and CDR2 SYGVKD. The J segment lost 1 base and the V segment lost 5 bases, leaving 4 bases of the junction unmatched. Study-wide results and caveats: The study listed roughly 150 cytomegalovirus-associated TCR beta chains. A few chains tied to CMV proved CMV antigen-specific in vitro.

Sequenced: PBMCs. The chain employs TRBV10-3 and TRBJ2-2, with 7 bases matching TRBD1. The source is a man younger than 35 in good health and CMV-seropositive. The CDR3, as DNA: TGTGCCATCAGTCCGGGACAGCTGAACACCGGGGAGCTGTTTTTT. Amino acids: CAISPGQLNTGELFF.